This is a list of T cell receptor beta chains from one sample in a study of blood T cell repertoires in COVID-19. This table comes from immunoSEQ multiplex PCR, and its TCRdb copy is limited to in-frame clones, with some not included. The table has 20,000 to 25,000 clones, around 90% seen once. Material for sequencing was peripheral blood. All receptors derive from a human donor in a cohort sampled during active COVID-19. CDR3s include the opening cysteine and the closing phenylalanine or tryptophan. The D gene is left open where the match is weak. A row's size may be missing; if present it is once, few, many or a size class.

v_call	j_call	d_call	clone_size	cdr3_aa	cdr3_nt
TRBV9	TRBJ2-4	.	.	CASSASPRGKGKNIQYF	TGTGCCAGCAGCGCATCCCCTCGGGGGAAGGGCAAAAACATTCAGTACTTC
TRBV5-1	TRBJ2-2	TRBD2	.	CASSLASGGAVTGELFF	TGCGCCAGCAGCTTGGCTAGCGGGGGGGCCGTCACCGGGGAGCTGTTTTTT
TRBV12-3/TRBV12-4	TRBJ1-1	.	.	CASSVRENTEAFF	TGTGCCAGCAGTGTACGGGAGAACACTGAAGCTTTCTTT
TRBV4-1	TRBJ2-2	.	.	CASSQEISSTPGELFF	TGCGCCAGCAGCCAAGAGATAAGTTCGACTCCCGGGGAGCTGTTTTTT
TRBV7-2	TRBJ1-6	.	once	CASSLLLGGRDSPLHF	TGTGCCAGCAGCCTTCTCTTGGGGGGGCGGGATTCACCCCTCCACTTT
TRBV7-2	TRBJ2-1	TRBD1	.	CASSSDRGQFDEQFF	TGTGCCAGCAGCTCGGACAGGGGGCAGTTCGATGAGCAGTTCTTC
TRBV30	TRBJ1-1	.	.	CAWSGRRVGENTEAFF	TGTGCCTGGAGTGGGAGGAGGGTGGGGGAGAACACTGAAGCTTTCTTT
TRBV7-3	TRBJ1-2	.	.	CASSPYAAYGYTF	TGTGCCAGCAGCCCCTATGCGGCATATGGCTACACCTTC
TRBV7-2	TRBJ2-5	TRBD1	.	CASSLGQGASGETQYF	TGTGCCAGCAGCCTCGGACAGGGGGCATCGGGTGAGACCCAGTACTTC
TRBV10-1	TRBJ2-1	TRBD1	.	CASSDVAGTGGGNEQFF	TGCGCCAGCAGTGATGTCGCCGGGACAGGGGGCGGGAATGAGCAGTTCTTC
TRBV9	TRBJ2-3	TRBD2	.	CASSGTSGSTDTQYF	TGTGCCAGCAGCGGAACTAGCGGTAGCACAGATACGCAGTATTTT
TRBV18	TRBJ1-1	.	.	CASSPRGGDTEAFF	TGTGCCAGCTCACCTCGCGGGGGAGACACTGAAGCTTTCTTT